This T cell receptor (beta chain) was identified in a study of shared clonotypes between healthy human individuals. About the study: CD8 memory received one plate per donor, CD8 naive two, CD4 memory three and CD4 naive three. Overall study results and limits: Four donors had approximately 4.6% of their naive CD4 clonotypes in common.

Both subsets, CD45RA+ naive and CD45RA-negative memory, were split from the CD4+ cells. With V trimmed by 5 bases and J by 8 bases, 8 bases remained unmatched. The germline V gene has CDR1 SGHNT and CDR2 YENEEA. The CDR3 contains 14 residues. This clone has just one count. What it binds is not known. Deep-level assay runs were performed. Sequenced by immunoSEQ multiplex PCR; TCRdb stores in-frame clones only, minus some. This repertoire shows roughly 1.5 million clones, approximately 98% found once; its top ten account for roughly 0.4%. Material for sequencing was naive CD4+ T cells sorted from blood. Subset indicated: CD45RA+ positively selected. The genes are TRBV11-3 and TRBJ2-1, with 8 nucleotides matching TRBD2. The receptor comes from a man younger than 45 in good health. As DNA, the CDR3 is TGTGCCAGCAGCCTCGGGGGGGCGCGGGATGAGCAGTTCTTC. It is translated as CASSLGGARDEQFF.